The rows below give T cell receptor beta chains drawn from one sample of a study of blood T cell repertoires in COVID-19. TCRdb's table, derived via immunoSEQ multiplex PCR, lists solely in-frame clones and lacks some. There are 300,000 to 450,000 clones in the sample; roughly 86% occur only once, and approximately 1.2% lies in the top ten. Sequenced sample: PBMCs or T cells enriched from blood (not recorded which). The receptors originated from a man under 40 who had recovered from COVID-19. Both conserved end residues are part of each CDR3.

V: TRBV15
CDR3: CATSRDQMYSNQPQHF

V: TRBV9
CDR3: CASSGTGVFQPQHF

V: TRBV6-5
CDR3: CASSYSEGTGGGYTF

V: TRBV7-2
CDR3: CASSITTGSAAFF

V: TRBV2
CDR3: CASSDLRSNSPLHF

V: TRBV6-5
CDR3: CASTWTVFELFF

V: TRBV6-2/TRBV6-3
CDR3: CASSSEDTYQPQHF

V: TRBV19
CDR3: CASMNTEAFF

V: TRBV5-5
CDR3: CASSRDPNEKLFF

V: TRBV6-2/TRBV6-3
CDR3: CASSYFGGQVQPQHF

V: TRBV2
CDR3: CASSEGQGVLNEQFF

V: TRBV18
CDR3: CASSPSGTGNSYEQYF

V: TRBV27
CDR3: CASRPYSGGEAEAFF

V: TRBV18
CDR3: CASSPRLAGGTDTQYF

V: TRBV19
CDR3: CASSTTGKQNTEAFF

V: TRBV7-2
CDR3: CASSLGLAGGSTDTQYF